This T cell receptor beta chain comes out of a study of blood T cell repertoires in COVID-19 (dated by TCRdb to about 2020). About the full investigation: Samples covering the acute and convalescent phases of COVID-19 were provided by collaborators in the United States, Italy and Spain. The prospective study material was composed of cDNA or gDNA derived from T cells, B-cell-depleted T cells, or PBMCs. The repertoires were released in a freely available public database meant as a resource for research on the immune response to SARS-CoV-2. A de-identified subject ID, COVID-19 status, age in years and sex were almost always included in the sample metadata. Where HLA class I and class II types were available, the types were taken from metadata supplied by the sample provider, not from assay-based typing. The samples were drawn from two sources: the first 160 participants of the ongoing ImmuneRACE study, and about 1,300 subjects contributed by 6 global collaborators. Deeply sampled blood TCRbeta repertoires from subjects exposed to, actively infected with, or recovered from COVID-19 were included in the dataset. Points the paper makes about the study in general: How much clinical and demographic metadata was included differed by source and by participant, and the metadata was provided uncurated.

TCRbeta CDR3 regions were amplified from genomic DNA by means of the immunoSEQ Assay, a bias-controlled multiplex PCR. As for the original processing: Nucleated cell counts per sample were estimated from amplification of reference gene primers within the assay. Sequence reads were collapsed and filtered to measure the absolute abundance of every unique TCRbeta CDR3 rearrangement. Productive Simpson clonality was computed per sample as the square root of Simpson's diversity index over productive rearrangements. Imported from immuneACCESS, the table was reduced by TCRdb to in-frame sequences with V and J called. These copies leave out some clones; in studies compared against another copy, an unresolved V gene accounts for under half, and the cause of the remainder is not known. V and J calls and clone size are as listed in that table; D and trimming were resolved from the DNA. The sample data list hundreds of thousands of clones, and 83% of these were observed just once. Jointly, the top ten make up roughly 1.2% of the sample.

One collaborating source in Seattle enrolled patients during active infection and followed them longitudinally through the course of disease. Whole blood was collected in K2EDTA tubes by collaborating institutions according to the institutions' own protocols. Collaborator samples were shipped for TCRbeta analysis as frozen whole blood, isolated PBMCs, or DNA extracted from either sample type. To note about this clone: The antigen it binds to is not known. Base qualities are not at hand, and no much larger clone is one base apart.

The CDR3 has 15 amino acids, counting the end cysteine and phenylalanine. Only the CDR3 region is kept as DNA, spanning 45 bases read in frame from base 1. CDR1 and CDR2, per the germline V gene, are SGHRS and YFSETQ. V was cut back by 0 bases and J by 0 bases, leaving a gap of 8 bases between them. The sequenced material came from peripheral blood. The receptor comes from a woman under 40 with COVID-19, enrolled during active disease. Recombination joined TRBV5-1 with TRBJ2-3; the D gene identity is not certain. The CDR3 sequence is CASSLDGGSTDTQYF. The sequence in DNA is TGCGCCAGCAGCTTGGATGGCGGAAGCACAGATACGCAGTATTTT.